This T cell receptor (beta chain) was sequenced during a study of blood T cell repertoires in COVID-19. Across the study: The origin of the acute and convalescent COVID-19 samples was the United States, Italy and Spain.

The germline CDR1 and CDR2 sequences are SGHTA and FQGNSA. Trimming took off 0 bases at V and 8 bases at J, with 5 bases between the two ends. CDR3 length equals 13 residues. Method: immunoSEQ multiplex PCR; TCRdb's copy keeps in-frame clones and lacks some. The sample lists roughly 150,000 clones, roughly 80% occurring once. The chain links TRBV7-2 to TRBJ1-6; D remains ambiguous. What was sequenced was peripheral blood. This receptor was obtained from a man in his 60s with acute or convalescent COVID-19. In DNA, the CDR3 is TGTGCCAGCAGCTTAGCGCAGGATTCACCCCTCCACTTT. It is translated as CASSLAQDSPLHF. Full variable domain (missing parts from reference TRBV7-2 and TRBJ1-6): GAGVSQSPSNKVTEKGKDVELRCDPISGHTALYWYRQSLGQGLEFLIYFQGNSAPDKSGLPSDRFSAERTGGSVSTLTIQRTQQEDSAVYLCASSLAQDSPLHFGNGTRLTVT.